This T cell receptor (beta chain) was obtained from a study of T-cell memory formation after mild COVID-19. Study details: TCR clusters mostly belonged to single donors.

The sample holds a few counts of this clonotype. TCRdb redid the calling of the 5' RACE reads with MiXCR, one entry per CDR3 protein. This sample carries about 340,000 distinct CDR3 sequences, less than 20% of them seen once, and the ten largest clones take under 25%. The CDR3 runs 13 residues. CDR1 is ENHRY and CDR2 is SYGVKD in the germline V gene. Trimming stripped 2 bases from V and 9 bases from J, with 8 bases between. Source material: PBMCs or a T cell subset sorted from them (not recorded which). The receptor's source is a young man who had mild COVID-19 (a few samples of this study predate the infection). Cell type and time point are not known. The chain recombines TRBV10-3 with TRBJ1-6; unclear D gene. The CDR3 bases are TGTGCCATCAGTGAGCAGGACTTTTCACCCCTCCACTTT. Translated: CAISEQDFSPLHF.